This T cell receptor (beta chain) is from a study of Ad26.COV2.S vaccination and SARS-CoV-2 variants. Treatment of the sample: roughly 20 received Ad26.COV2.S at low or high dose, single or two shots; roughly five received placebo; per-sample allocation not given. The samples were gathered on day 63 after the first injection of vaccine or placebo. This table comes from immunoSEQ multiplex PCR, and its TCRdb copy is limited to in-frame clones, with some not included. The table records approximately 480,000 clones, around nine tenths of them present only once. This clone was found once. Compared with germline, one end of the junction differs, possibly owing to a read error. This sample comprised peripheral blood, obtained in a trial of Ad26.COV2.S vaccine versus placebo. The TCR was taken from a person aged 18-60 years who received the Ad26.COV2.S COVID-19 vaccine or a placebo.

The CDR3 DNA reads as TGTGCCAGTAGTGATAGGAGGGGACTCTCCTCCGAGCAGTACTTC. It yields the protein CASSDRRGLSSEQYF. The chain joins TRBV19 to TRBJ2-7; D is perhaps TRBD2 (6 bases). Looked up from germline, CDR1 is LNHDA and CDR2 is SQIVND (reference sequence). The CDR3 has 15 residues.